Below are 29 T cell receptor beta chains sequenced from a single sample in a study of OX40 agonist ivuxolimab in advanced cancers. Sequencing was performed with immunoSEQ multiplex PCR; in TCRdb, only in-frame clones are kept and a portion is missing. The table shows 54,000 or so clones, with under 90% occurring only once. The sequencing used CD4+ or CD8+ T cells sorted from blood, collected in a trial of the OX40 agonist ivuxolimab. These receptors were collected from an adult with an advanced solid tumor such as melanoma, head and neck, liver or kidney cancer.

The V and J genes are TRBV2 and TRBJ2-5; D might be TRBD2 (6 bases). Germline CDR1 is SNHLY and CDR2 is FYNNEI. The V end lost 5 bases, the J end lost 5 bases, and 15 bases lay between the germline ends. The CDR3 totals 14 residues. CDR3 protein: CASSSSQGRETQYF. The CDR3 coding sequence is TGTGCCAGCAGTTCGAGCCAAGGGAGGGAGACCCAGTACTTC.

The rearrangement joins TRBV7-9 to TRBJ2-7; 7 bases are shared with TRBD1. The CDR3 totals 16 residues. Germline loops: CDR1 SEHNR, CDR2 FQNEAQ (reference sequence). J gave up 0 bases and V 5 bases, and 10 bases lay outside the gene matches. This chain's CDR3 is CASSLTGTASSYEQYF. The CDR3, as DNA: TGTGCCAGCAGCCTCACCGGGACAGCGAGCTCCTACGAGCAGTACTTC.

This clone has at least ten counts. This chain connects TRBV5-4 to TRBJ1-2; D uncertain. Germline V gives CDR1 SGHNT, CDR2 YYREEE (reference sequence). V gave up 2 bases and J gave up 2 bases, with 13 bases separating them. The CDR3 runs to 15 residues. CDR3 nucleotides: TGTGCCAGCAGCTTCGGGATAGGGATCAACTATGGCTACACCTTC. Protein product: CASSFGIGINYGYTF.

This clone was detected a few times. The V and J genes are TRBV19 and TRBJ2-1, with 11 bases that match TRBD2. V gave up 3 bases and J gave up 16 bases; unmatched junction bases: 5. The CDR3 has 12 residues. The germline V gene encodes CDR1 LNHDA and CDR2 SQIVND (reference sequence). This chain's CDR3 is CASSIPGLAAFF. The CDR3 DNA is TGTGCCAGTAGTATTCCGGGACTAGCGGCCTTCTTC.

V gene TRBV5-1 combines with J gene TRBJ1-1; the D is unclear. Per germline, CDR1 SGHRS and CDR2 YFSETQ. This CDR3 comprises 14 residues. V lost 4 bases to trimming and J lost 2 bases, with 12 bases between them. The CDR3 DNA reads as TGCGCCAGCAGCACGGCAGAGGAAAACACTGAAGCTTTCTTT. The encoded protein is CASSTAEENTEAFF.

This clone was found once. The chain is built from TRBV2 and TRBJ2-3, with D possibly being TRBD2 (5 bases). Trimming pared 4 bases from V and 4 bases from J, leaving 12 bases between. The CDR3 length is 14 residues. Germline V gene sequence: CDR1 SNHLY, CDR2 FYNNEI. This CDR3 is CASSGPGGADTQYF. CDR3 in DNA: TGTGCCAGCAGTGGGCCAGGAGGAGCAGATACGCAGTATTTT.

CDR3: CSVANRASNEKLFF. The CDR3 region has the DNA TGCAGCGTCGCAAACAGGGCATCCAATGAAAAACTGTTTTTT. The rearrangement joins TRBV29-1 to TRBJ1-4; D is possibly TRBD1 (6 bases). V lost 6 bases and J lost 5, with 16 bases in between. This CDR3 has 14 amino acids. Germline values: CDR1 SQVTM, CDR2 ANQGSEA. Using reference TRBV29-1 and TRBJ1-4 for the parts outside the CDR3, the full variable domain is SAVISQKPSRDICQRGTSLTIQCQVDSQVTMMFWYRQQPGQSLTLIATANQGSEATYESGFVIDKFPISRPNLTFSTLTVSNMSPEDSSIYLCSVANRASNEKLFFGSGTQLSVL.

The chain links TRBV2 to TRBJ1-4; unclear D gene. Germline CDR1 SNHLY, CDR2 FYNNEI. V was cut by 3 bases and J by 6 bases, with 14 bases left in between. This CDR3 region has 15 residues. The CDR3 DNA reads as TGTGCCAGCAGTGAGAGGGAGGGAATAGATGAAAAACTGTTTTTT. This translates into CASSEREGIDEKLFF.

This clone was seen only a few times. This chain connects TRBV27 to TRBJ2-7; TRBD1 matches at 8 bases. CDR1 is MNHEY, CDR2 SMNVEV, per germline (reference sequence). With 6 bases clipped from V and 4 bases from J, the junction kept 8 bases outside the gene matches. The CDR3 runs 14 residues. DNA for the CDR3: TGTGCCAGCAGCTTCCGGGACAGGTCGTACGAGCAGTACTTC. Its translation is CASSFRDRSYEQYF.

This sequence joins TRBV7-9 and TRBJ1-3; D unresolved. The CDR3 totals 15 residues. Germline loops: CDR1 SEHNR, CDR2 FQNEAQ (reference sequence). V lost 1 base and J lost 0, with 7 bases in between. The CDR3 protein is CASSLGQSSGNTIYF. CDR3 nucleotide sequence: TGTGCCAGCAGCTTAGGGCAGAGCTCTGGAAACACCATATATTTT.

V and J are TRBV7-2 and TRBJ1-1; 8 bases align to TRBD1. Germline loops: CDR1 SGHTA, CDR2 FQGNSA. Trimming cost V 5 bases and J 5 bases; bases outside gene matches: 10. The CDR3 has 15 amino acids. CDR3 protein: CASSIPQGGRTEAFF. The CDR3 DNA follows: TGTGCCAGCAGCATCCCACAGGGGGGGAGGACTGAAGCTTTCTTT. The full variable domain, in which reference TRBV7-2 and TRBJ1-1 provide the parts outside the CDR3, is GAGVSQSPSNKVTEKGKDVELRCDPISGHTALYWYRQSLGQGLEFLIYFQGNSAPDKSGLPSDRFSAERTGGSVSTLTIQRTQQEDSAVYLCASSIPQGGRTEAFFGQGTRLTVV.

The V call is TRBV29-1, the J call TRBJ2-7; 9 bases are a match to TRBD2. Germline V gene sequence: CDR1 SQVTM, CDR2 ANQGSEA. After removal of 5 bases from V and 5 bases from J, the junction contained 7 bases not matched to a gene. This CDR3 contains 13 residues. CDR3: CSVLAGGPNEQYF. CDR3 bases: TGCAGCGTTCTTGCGGGAGGGCCCAACGAGCAGTACTTC.

This chain links TRBV19 with TRBJ2-2; 7 bases align to TRBD1. Germline-derived CDR1 and CDR2 are LNHDA and SQIVND (reference sequence). This CDR3 contains 15 residues. The J segment lost 9 bases and the V segment lost 5 bases, leaving 12 bases of the junction unmatched. The CDR3: CASSLDRTIPRELFF. As DNA, the CDR3 is TGTGCCAGTAGTTTGGACAGGACCATACCAAGGGAGCTGTTTTTT.

The chain combines TRBV4-3 with TRBJ2-5; D unresolved. The germline V and J ends were trimmed by 1 base and 5 bases, with 11 bases remaining between them. The germline V gene encodes CDR1 LGHNA and CDR2 YSLEER. This CDR3 has 14 residues. The DNA for the CDR3 is TGCGCCAGCAGCCAAGGTTCCTACCCGGAGACCCAGTACTTC. The encoded protein is CASSQGSYPETQYF.

The chain carries TRBV19 and TRBJ2-7; D gene uncertain. CDR1 and CDR2 from the germline V gene are LNHDA and SQIVND (reference sequence). The V gene lost 1 base and the J gene lost 6 bases, with 10 bases spanning the gap. The CDR3 runs to 13 residues. The CDR3 nucleotides read TGTGCCAGTAGTATAGCCCTAGGAGTCGAGCAGTACTTC. It encodes CASSIALGVEQYF.

The J gene is TRBJ1-4, the V gene TRBV6-1; D is undetermined. The V end was cut by 0 bases, the J end by 11 bases, with 7 bases between. Looked up from germline, CDR1 is MNHNS and CDR2 is SASEGT. This CDR3 is 12 amino acids long. CDR3 coding DNA: TGTGCCAGCAGTGAAGCGGGAGTGAAACTGTTTTTT. Translating gives CASSEAGVKLFF.

The chain combines TRBV4-1 with TRBJ1-1, with TRBD1 as a possible D gene (6 bases). V shed 5 bases and J shed 1 base, with 17 bases lying between them. In germline, CDR1 is MGHRA, CDR2 YSYEKL. The CDR3 loop spans 16 amino acids. The CDR3 DNA is TGCGCCAGCAGCAGCCGGGACACAAGGAGGAACACTGAAGCTTTCTTT. It is translated as CASSSRDTRRNTEAFF.

This chain connects TRBV5-4 to TRBJ1-3, with D unclear. Trimming took off 4 bases at V and 4 bases at J, with 6 bases between the two ends. Germline V gene data show CDR1 as SGHNT and CDR2 as YYREEE (reference sequence). This CDR3 region has 12 residues. The CDR3 nucleotides read TGTGCCAGCAGCAGTACGGGAAACACCATATATTTT. It encodes CASSSTGNTIYF.

The rearrangement uses TRBV9 and TRBJ1-3, with D possibly matching TRBD1 (5 bases). V lost 8 bases, J lost 8 bases, and 29 bases lay in between. The length of the CDR3 is 17 residues. Looked up from germline, CDR1 is SGDLS and CDR2 is YYNGEE. The chain's CDR3 is CARVAKVQGGFRDTIYF. The CDR3 nucleotides are TGTGCCAGGGTTGCGAAGGTTCAGGGAGGGTTTAGGGACACCATATATTTT.

This clone was seen a few times. This chain uses TRBV5-1 with TRBJ1-4; D unresolved. From germline, CDR1 is SGHRS and CDR2 YFSETQ. V was trimmed by 3 bases and J by 8 bases, leaving 11 bases between them. CDR3 size: 13 residues. CDR3 coding DNA: TGCGCCAGCAGCTCGGGAATTGGGGAAAAACTGTTTTTT. Amino acids: CASSSGIGEKLFF.

V is TRBV19 and J is TRBJ2-3; D is tentatively TRBD1 or TRBD2 (5 bases each). Germline assignment: CDR1 LNHDA and CDR2 SQIVND (reference sequence). With 4 bases removed from V and 6 bases from J, the gap between germline ends came to 14 bases. There are 14 residues in the CDR3. CDR3 DNA: TGTGCCAGTAGTAATTTGGGGGTTCTGGATACGCAGTATTTT. Its protein is CASSNLGVLDTQYF.

Only one count was recorded for this clone. V gene TRBV4-1 combines with J gene TRBJ2-1; TRBD2 is a possible D gene (6 bases). Germline CDR1 is MGHRA and CDR2 is YSYEKL. The CDR3 contains 14 residues. The ends were cut back, 1 base at V and 7 bases at J, with 11 bases in the middle. The CDR3: CASSQGTGRNEQFF. The CDR3 DNA reads as TGCGCCAGCAGCCAAGGGACGGGGAGGAATGAGCAGTTCTTC.

The chain couples TRBV27 to TRBJ1-6, with TRBD1 matching over 9 bases. The trim removed 8 bases at V and 5 bases at J, leaving 10 bases unmatched. Germline V lookup: CDR1 MNHEY, CDR2 SMNVEV (reference sequence). CDR3 length: 16 residues. The chain's CDR3 is CASYGGGDRDNSPLHF. CDR3 DNA sequence: TGTGCCAGCTACGGCGGTGGGGACAGGGATAATTCACCCCTCCACTTT.

The rearrangement links TRBV7-2 to TRBJ2-3; 13 bases are shared with TRBD2. Losses at the gene ends were 1 base for V and 4 bases for J; bases not matched to a gene: 8. This CDR3 region has 18 residues. CDR1 and CDR2 (germline): SGHTA, FQGNSA. CDR3 DNA: TGTGCCAGCAGCTTAGGAACTAGCGGGGGGGCCCGGGCAGATACGCAGTATTTT. Translating it yields CASSLGTSGGARADTQYF.

There are a few counts of this clone. This chain links TRBV6-6 with TRBJ1-6; 10 bases map to TRBD1. Losses at the gene ends were 2 bases for V and 8 bases for J; bases not matched to a gene: 3. Germline-derived CDR1 and CDR2 are MNHNY and SVGAGI (reference sequence). This CDR3 is built from 15 residues. CDR3 residues: CASSYRTGGDSPLHF. The CDR3 bases are TGTGCCAGCAGTTACAGGACAGGGGGGGATTCACCCCTCCACTTT.

V gene TRBV4-2 combines with J gene TRBJ1-1; D is unclear. Germline values: CDR1 LGHNA, CDR2 YNFKEQ. The CDR3 extends over 15 amino acids. With 5 bases removed from V and 0 bases from J, the gap between germline ends came to 13 bases. The CDR3 spells CASSTQLGMNTEAFF. CDR3 bases: TGTGCCAGCAGCACCCAACTGGGCATGAACACTGAAGCTTTCTTT.

The chain links TRBV2 to TRBJ2-7, with TRBD1 matching 9 bases. The germline V gene has CDR1 SNHLY and CDR2 FYNNEI. V trimming: 8 bases; J trimming: 7 bases; junction bases outside the gene matches: 9. This CDR3 comprises 13 residues. CDR3 in DNA: TGTGCCAGCCGACGGGACAGGGCGGGGGAGCAGTACTTC. It specifies CASRRDRAGEQYF.

The genes are TRBV19 and TRBJ1-1, with a tentative D call TRBD1 (5 bases). Germline V gene lookup returns CDR1 LNHDA and CDR2 SQIVND (reference sequence). The CDR3 runs to 13 residues. Trimming pared 0 bases from V and 4 bases from J, leaving 6 bases between. CDR3 sequence: CASSIDRGTEAFF. CDR3 in DNA: TGTGCCAGTAGTATAGATAGGGGCACTGAAGCTTTCTTT.

This chain uses TRBV5-6 with TRBJ2-3; a weak D match, TRBD2 (6 bases). The CDR3 loop spans 15 amino acids. V shed 6 bases and J shed 2 bases, with 16 bases lying between them. Germline lookup yields CDR1 SGHDT and CDR2 YYEEEE. CDR3: CASKPWGGDTDTQYF. The DNA of the CDR3 is TGTGCCAGCAAACCCTGGGGCGGGGACACAGATACGCAGTATTTT. Complete variable domain (other parts from reference TRBV5-6 and TRBJ2-3): DAGVTQSPTHLIKTRGQQVTLRCSPKSGHDTVSWYQQALGQGPQFIFQYYEEEERQRGNFPDRFSGHQFPNYSSELNVNALLLGDSALYLCASKPWGGDTDTQYFGPGTRLTVL.